This record concerns one T cell receptor beta chain sequence. This specimen comes from a study of blood T cell repertoires in COVID-19. Study overall: Sites across the United States, Italy and Spain contributed samples from acute and convalescent COVID-19. T cells, B-cell-depleted T cells, or PBMCs supplied cDNA or gDNA.

Enrolment of Seattle patients took place during active infection, and they were followed longitudinally. Under the authors' procedure: Scientists estimated how many nucleated cells there were by amplifying reference gene primers. Sequenced by immunoSEQ multiplex PCR; TCRdb stores in-frame clones only, minus some. V and J calls and clone size come straight from that table; D and trimming were deduced from the DNA. The table records 200,000 to 300,000 clones, over 90% of them present only once. The sequenced sample was peripheral blood. This sequence was found in a man aged 30-40 years with COVID-19, enrolled during active disease.

The CDR3 region is CASRPPGQYKAFF. The CDR3 nucleotides are TGTGCCAGCAGGCCACCGGGACAGTACAAAGCTTTCTTT. The chain carries TRBV12-3 or TRBV12-4 and TRBJ1-1; 7 nucleotides line up with TRBD1. This CDR3 contains 13 residues. The V and J ends lost 6 bases and 9 bases, in that order; junction bases with no gene match: 10.